This T cell receptor beta chain was captured by sequencing in a study of T cell responses to AZD1222 COVID-19 vaccine. Study-wide background: Investigators merged groups given second doses at roughly 4 or roughly 12 weeks. Study-level points and caveats: Among vaccine-associated CD4 TCRs, coverage spanned spike, with dominance at 160-218 and 743-854. Following two doses of AZD1222, Spike-specific TCR breadth and depth rose. Donors were chiefly white British, with a greater number of females, and clonal diversity was perhaps underestimated.

In germline, CDR1 is ENHRY, CDR2 SYGVKD. Trimming shortened V by 8 bases and J by 0 bases, and 10 bases separated the two germline ends. The CDR3 length is 13 residues. Using immunoSEQ multiplex PCR, the repertoire was profiled, and TCRdb retains in-frame clones only, with some absent. The data contain roughly 110,000 clones, roughly 80% of them singletons. Regarding this clone: Its antigen is as yet unknown.

The specimen was peripheral blood, collected on day 0 of AZD1222 vaccination. The gene calls are TRBV10-3 and TRBJ1-1, with D possibly matching TRBD1 (6 bases). The receptor was isolated from an adult in good health. CDR3 sequence: CAIADRMNTEAFF. The CDR3 region has the DNA TGTGCCATCGCTGACAGGATGAACACTGAAGCTTTCTTT.